The 21 T cell receptor beta chains listed next were all sequenced from one sample in a study of cytomegalovirus exposure and HLA in healthy donors. Primers: 60 Vbeta forward and 13 Jbeta reverse. Here immunoSEQ multiplex PCR was the method, and the copy in TCRdb shows in-frame clones only, minus some. The data contain roughly 120,000 clones, 75% to 85% of them singletons. The sequencing sample was made of PBMCs. These receptors all stem from a male donor in good health and CMV-seropositive.

V usage is TRBV28 and J usage is TRBJ2-7, with D perhaps TRBD1 (5 bases). Looked up from germline, CDR1 is MDHEN and CDR2 is SYDVKM. V was shortened by 8 bases and J by 4 bases, with 12 bases between the two germline ends. The CDR3 sequence is 12 residues long. This CDR3 reads CASLGRVYEQYF. The CDR3 coding sequence is TGTGCCAGCCTTGGCAGGGTATACGAGCAGTACTTC.

The chain combines TRBV9 with TRBJ1-3, with D possibly matching TRBD1 (5 bases). The V gene's germline CDR1 is SGDLS and CDR2 YYNGEE. V was clipped by 0 bases and J by 1 base, with 11 bases between them. The CDR3 has 16 residues. CDR3 loop: CASSVGGAASGNTIYF. The DNA of the CDR3 is TGTGCCAGCAGCGTAGGTGGGGCTGCGTCTGGAAACACCATATATTTT.

This clone was recorded a few times. The chain joins TRBV29-1 to TRBJ2-7; 8 bases fit TRBD1. Germline V gene lookup returns CDR1 SQVTM and CDR2 ANQGSEA. The V gene end was trimmed by 5 bases and the J gene end by 5 bases; junction bases not matched to a gene: 8. The CDR3 has 13 residues. The CDR3 loop is CSVSGTGTHEQYF. CDR3 nucleotide sequence: TGCAGCGTTTCCGGGACAGGAACCCACGAGCAGTACTTC.

The V and J genes are TRBV18 and TRBJ2-5; 8 bases map to TRBD1. Germline V gene lookup returns CDR1 KGHSH and CDR2 LQKENI. The CDR3 loop spans 15 amino acids. The V gene end was trimmed by 4 bases and the J gene end by 2 bases; junction bases not matched to a gene: 6. CDR3 residues: CASSRTGFEQETQYF. The CDR3 DNA follows: TGTGCCAGCTCACGGACAGGGTTCGAGCAAGAGACCCAGTACTTC.

The chain has TRBV18 and TRBJ2-7, with 9 bases aligning to TRBD1. Germline CDR1 KGHSH, CDR2 LQKENI. Trimming cost V 6 bases and J 2 bases; bases outside gene matches: 5. The CDR3 extends over 14 amino acids. CDR3 protein: CASSRGQGPYEQYF. CDR3 coding DNA: TGTGCCAGCTCCCGGGGACAGGGACCCTACGAGCAGTACTTC.

The CDR3 region is CASSPGQFTEAFF. The CDR3 coding sequence is TGTGCCAGCAGCCCCGGACAGTTCACTGAAGCTTTCTTT. The V and J genes are TRBV6-5 and TRBJ1-1; D possibly corresponds to TRBD1 (6 bases). Germline V gene data show CDR1 as MNHEY and CDR2 as SVGAGI. V was shortened by 6 bases and J by 4 bases, with 12 bases between the two germline ends. There are 13 residues in the CDR3.

V and J are TRBV14 and TRBJ2-5; 11 positions agree with TRBD2. From germline, CDR1 is SGHDN and CDR2 FVKESK. J gave up 11 bases and V 4 bases, and 6 bases lay outside the gene matches. CDR3 length: 13 amino acids. The CDR3: CASSLLAGGEQYF. CDR3 DNA: TGTGCCAGCAGCCTCTTAGCGGGAGGGGAGCAGTACTTC.

The chain combines TRBV7-9 with TRBJ1-2, with D possibly matching TRBD1 (5 bases). CDR1 SEHNR and CDR2 FQNEAQ come from the germline V gene (reference sequence). Trimming left V 2 bases short and J 6 bases short, with 16 bases between. There are 15 residues in the CDR3. The DNA of the CDR3 is TGTGCCAGCAGCTTAAGGGGCGGGGGGATGGATGGCTACACCTTC. Its translation: CASSLRGGGMDGYTF. The whole variable domain, remainder taken from reference TRBV7-9 and TRBJ1-2, is DTGVSQNPRHKITKRGQNVTFRCDPISEHNRLYWYRQTLGQGPEFLTYFQNEAQLEKSRLLSDRFSAERPKGSFSTLEIQRTEQGDSAMYLCASSLRGGGMDGYTFGSGTRLTVV.

In this sample, this clone turned up a few times. The rearrangement links TRBV4-2 to TRBJ2-2; the D is unclear. The V gene's germline CDR1 is LGHNA and CDR2 YNFKEQ. V lost 0 bases, J lost 7 bases, and 3 bases lay in between. CDR3 size: 12 residues. The CDR3 protein is CASSQDIGELFF. The CDR3 DNA is TGTGCCAGCAGCCAAGATATCGGGGAGCTGTTTTTT.

The chain links TRBV15 to TRBJ2-7; TRBD2 matches 13 bases. The CDR3 covers 13 residues. J gave up 6 bases and V 8 bases, and 4 bases lay outside the gene matches. CDR1 is LNHNV, CDR2 YYDKDF, per germline (reference sequence). In DNA form, the CDR3 reads TGTGCCACCGGACTAGCGGGAGCGGGCGAGCAGTACTTC. Translated, it gives CATGLAGAGEQYF.

This chain uses TRBV7-2 with TRBJ1-2; 8 bases line up with TRBD1. Unmatched junction bases numbered 5, after V lost 4 bases and J lost 7 bases. Germline V gives CDR1 SGHTA, CDR2 FQGNSA. The CDR3 contains 13 residues. Here the CDR3 DNA reads TGTGCCAGCAGCTCACAGGGGGTGGGTGGCTACACCTTC. Translation gives CASSSQGVGGYTF.

The V and J genes are TRBV7-3 and TRBJ1-1, with D tentatively TRBD1 (5 bases). The germline V and J ends were trimmed by 6 bases and 3 bases, with 17 bases remaining between them. Looked up from germline, CDR1 is SGHTA and CDR2 is FQGTGA. The CDR3 sequence is 15 residues long. The CDR3, as DNA: TGTGCCAGCAGGATCACAGGAGCCTTGGACACTGAAGCTTTCTTT. Translated: CASRITGALDTEAFF.

The chain uses TRBV7-2 and TRBJ2-2; the D gene is possibly TRBD1 (6 bases). The CDR3 length is 13 residues. Germline V lookup: CDR1 SGHTA, CDR2 FQGNSA. Deletions cut 7 bases from V and 7 bases from J, with 13 bases between. The DNA for the CDR3 is TGTGCCAGCACCAAGACAGGTCTCGGGGAGCTGTTTTTT. It is translated as CASTKTGLGELFF.

CDR3 coding DNA: TGTGCCAGTAGACGCTCCGGGGGTCCCTACGAGCAGTACTTC. As protein: CASRRSGGPYEQYF. The chain employs TRBV19 and TRBJ2-7, with D tentatively TRBD2 (6 bases). Germline CDR1 is LNHDA and CDR2 is SQIVND (reference sequence). The length of the CDR3 is 14 residues. Deletions cut 6 bases from V and 2 bases from J, with 14 bases between. Supplemented by reference TRBV19 and TRBJ2-7, the full variable domain reads DGGITQSPKYLFRKEGQNVTLSCEQNLNHDAMYWYRQDPGQGLRLIYYSQIVNDFQKGDIAEGYSVSREKKESFPLTVTSAQKNPTAFYLCASRRSGGPYEQYFGPGTRLTVT.

The chain recombines TRBV7-6 with TRBJ2-5; perhaps TRBD2 as D (5 bases). The germline V gene encodes CDR1 SGHVS and CDR2 FNYEAQ. The V end was cut by 0 bases, the J end by 4 bases, with 9 bases between. The CDR3 runs 14 residues. The CDR3 DNA reads as TGTGCCAGCAGCTTAGCGGTCCGGGGAGAGACCCAGTACTTC. Translation: CASSLAVRGETQYF.

V gene TRBV27 combines with J gene TRBJ2-1, with D possibly matching TRBD2 (6 bases). The V end lost 6 bases, the J end lost 6 bases, and 18 bases lay between the germline ends. CDR1 and CDR2 (germline): MNHEY, SMNVEV (reference sequence). The CDR3 contains 15 residues. CDR3 bases: TGTGCCAGCAGGATCCTAGCGACCGCCGCCAATGAGCAGTTCTTC. This codes for CASRILATAANEQFF.

The V call is TRBV5-4, the J call TRBJ1-1; maybe TRBD1 (5 bases). The CDR3 runs to 15 residues. The V end was cut by 1 base, the J end by 1 base, with 11 bases between. Looked up from germline, CDR1 is SGHNT and CDR2 is YYREEE (reference sequence). The CDR3 loop reads CASSLLQGSNTEAFF. The CDR3 nucleotides are TGTGCCAGCAGCTTGTTGCAGGGTTCGAACACTGAAGCTTTCTTT.

This clone was detected only once. The V call is TRBV6-6, the J call TRBJ1-1; the match to TRBD1 covers 8 bases. Germline V lookup: CDR1 MNHNY, CDR2 SVGAGI (reference sequence). V lost 5 bases, J lost 5 bases, and 1 base stayed unmatched. CDR3 size: 12 residues. The CDR3 spells CASSRQGTEAFF. The CDR3, as DNA: TGTGCCAGCAGTCGACAGGGGACTGAAGCTTTCTTT.

The chain uses TRBV6-6 and TRBJ1-2; 8 bases match TRBD1. The CDR3 has 14 amino acids. Trimming cost V 2 bases and J 8 bases; bases outside gene matches: 7. Per the germline V gene, CDR1 is MNHNY and CDR2 is SVGAGI (reference sequence). Written as DNA, the CDR3 is TGTGCCAGCAGTTACCGACAGGGGAGTAGCGGCTACACCTTC. Protein sequence: CASSYRQGSSGYTF.

The chain couples TRBV4-2 to TRBJ2-5; weak D call: TRBD2 (6 bases). The DNA matches TRBJ2-7 better at its end, which makes the J call doubtful. CDR1 and CDR2 (germline): LGHNA, YNFKEQ. The CDR3 runs to 15 residues. The CDR3 DNA reads TGTGCCAGCAGCGTAGCGGTTTTAAGCTCCTACGAGCAGTACTTC. Protein sequence: CASSVAVLSSYEQYF.

This clone was found a few times. The chain carries TRBV5-4 and TRBJ2-7; 8 bases are shared with TRBD2. CDR3 size: 14 residues. The germline V gene has CDR1 SGHNT and CDR2 YYREEE (reference sequence). Germline trimming cut 3 bases from V and 1 base from J; bases unmatched to any gene: 3. CDR3 amino acids: CASSSGGRSYEQYF. CDR3 sequence (DNA): TGTGCCAGCAGCTCGGGGGGGCGGTCCTACGAGCAGTACTTC.